Below, 11 T cell receptor beta chains from the same sample are listed, as sequenced in a study of memory CD4+ T cells and cytomegalovirus serostatus. Single viable CD3+CD4+CD8-CD45RO+ cells were sorted as the memory CD4+ T cells. Clones were read by immunoSEQ multiplex PCR, and TCRdb kept only the in-frame ones, dropping some. The sample shows over 65,000 clones, around 80% of them seen only once. The sample was memory CD4+ T cells from blood. The receptors stem from an adult in good health and CMV-seronegative.

J is TRBJ2-5 and V is TRBV6-6, with D maybe TRBD2 (6 bases). V gave up 5 bases and J gave up 5 bases, with 15 bases separating them. The CDR3 is 14 residues long. Germline CDR1 reads MNHNY; CDR2 reads SVGAGI (reference sequence). The CDR3 region is CASSDSGGVETQYF. CDR3 nucleotide sequence: TGTGCCAGCAGTGATTCCGGAGGGGTTGAGACCCAGTACTTC.

The chain joins TRBV11-2 to TRBJ2-7; D uncertain. The V end lost 0 bases, the J end lost 0 bases, and 6 bases lay between the germline ends. Per the germline V gene, CDR1 is SGHAT and CDR2 is FQNNGV. This CDR3 spans 14 amino acids. Here the CDR3 DNA reads TGTGCCAGCAGCTTAGATGGGTACTCCTACGAGCAGTACTTC. Translating it yields CASSLDGYSYEQYF.

The rearrangement joins TRBV10-3 to TRBJ2-7; D might be TRBD2 (6 bases). Trimming removed 4 bases from V and 4 bases from J, with 14 bases in between. The CDR3 has 14 residues. Germline CDR1 ENHRY, CDR2 SYGVKD. The CDR3 loop reads CAISVGDSAYEQYF. DNA of the CDR3: TGTGCCATCAGTGTCGGGGACTCTGCTTACGAGCAGTACTTC.

The chain employs TRBV12-5 and TRBJ2-7; 9 nucleotides agree with TRBD1. The trim removed 5 bases at V and 2 bases at J, leaving 7 bases unmatched. Germline V gene lookup returns CDR1 LGHNT and CDR2 FRNRAP. This CDR3 has 15 amino acids. CDR3 residues: CASGLDRGAPYEQYF. The CDR3 DNA sequence: TGTGCTAGTGGTCTCGACAGGGGGGCTCCCTACGAGCAGTACTTC.

This chain uses TRBV5-4 with TRBJ1-2, with D perhaps matching TRBD1 (5 bases). The CDR3 is made up of 14 amino acids. Trimming cost V 0 bases and J 3 bases, with 9 bases left between them. CDR1 and CDR2 (germline): SGHNT, YYREEE (reference sequence). CDR3 amino acids: CASSLAGTDYGYTF. CDR3 nucleotides: TGTGCCAGCAGCTTGGCCGGGACTGACTATGGCTACACCTTC. The entire variable domain, with the rest obtained from reference TRBV5-4 and TRBJ1-2, is as follows: ETGVTQSPTHLIKTRGQQVTLRCSSQSGHNTVSWYQQALGQGPQFIFQYYREEENGRGNFPPRFSGLQFPNYSSELNVNALELDDSALYLCASSLAGTDYGYTFGSGTRLTVV.

This clone came up a few times. This sequence joins TRBV18 and TRBJ1-5; D remains unclear. V dropped 3 bases and J dropped 4 bases, with 10 bases sitting between them. Germline-derived CDR1 and CDR2 are KGHSH and LQKENI. The CDR3 sequence is 14 residues long. CDR3 nucleotide sequence: TGTGCCAGCTCACCCTCCGGGGTAAATCAGCCCCAGCATTTT. This codes for CASSPSGVNQPQHF.

The V call is TRBV9, the J call TRBJ1-2; D ambiguous. V was cut by 0 bases and J by 0 bases, with 9 bases left in between. The CDR3 length is 15 residues. Germline lookup yields CDR1 SGDLS and CDR2 YYNGEE. The CDR3 loop reads CASSVGGQANYGYTF. In nucleotides, the CDR3 is TGTGCCAGCAGCGTAGGTGGTCAAGCTAACTATGGCTACACCTTC.

The CDR3 protein is CAISPDRTSQPQHF. CDR3 nucleotides: TGTGCCATCAGTCCCGACAGGACGTCTCAGCCCCAGCATTTT. This chain joins TRBV10-3 and TRBJ1-5, with a weak D call TRBD1 (6 bases). The germline V and J ends were trimmed by 5 bases and 6 bases, with 14 bases remaining between them. Germline CDR1 reads ENHRY; CDR2 reads SYGVKD. The CDR3 is made up of 14 amino acids.

V and J are TRBV9 and TRBJ2-7; D is unclear. Per the germline V gene, CDR1 is SGDLS and CDR2 is YYNGEE. Trimming stripped 0 bases from V and 1 base from J, with 8 bases between. This CDR3 is 14 amino acids long. In DNA form, the CDR3 reads TGTGCCAGCAGCGTAGATACGGATTCCTACGAGCAGTACTTC. It is translated as CASSVDTDSYEQYF.

The CDR3 protein is CASSAAGGFGYTF. As DNA, the CDR3 is TGTGCCAGCAGCGCGGCAGGGGGCTTTGGCTACACCTTC. The chain is built from TRBV5-5 and TRBJ1-2; 8 positions match TRBD1. This CDR3 has 13 amino acids. Germline V gene data show CDR1 as SGHKS and CDR2 as YYEKEE (reference sequence). V was pared by 4 bases and J by 7 bases, with 6 bases of the junction left unmatched.

The chain links TRBV5-6 to TRBJ1-6, with 7 bases fitting TRBD1. CDR3 length equals 16 residues. CDR1 is SGHDT and CDR2 is YYEEEE in the germline V gene. J gave up 7 bases and V 1 base, and 8 bases lay outside the gene matches. The CDR3 is CASSLLETGSNSPLHF. CDR3 in DNA: TGTGCCAGCAGCTTGTTAGAGACAGGGTCGAATTCACCCCTCCACTTT. Together with reference TRBV5-6 and TRBJ1-6, the CDR3 gives the full variable domain: DAGVTQSPTHLIKTRGQQVTLRCSPKSGHDTVSWYQQALGQGPQFIFQYYEEEERQRGNFPDRFSGHQFPNYSSELNVNALLLGDSALYLCASSLLETGSNSPLHFGNGTRLTVT.